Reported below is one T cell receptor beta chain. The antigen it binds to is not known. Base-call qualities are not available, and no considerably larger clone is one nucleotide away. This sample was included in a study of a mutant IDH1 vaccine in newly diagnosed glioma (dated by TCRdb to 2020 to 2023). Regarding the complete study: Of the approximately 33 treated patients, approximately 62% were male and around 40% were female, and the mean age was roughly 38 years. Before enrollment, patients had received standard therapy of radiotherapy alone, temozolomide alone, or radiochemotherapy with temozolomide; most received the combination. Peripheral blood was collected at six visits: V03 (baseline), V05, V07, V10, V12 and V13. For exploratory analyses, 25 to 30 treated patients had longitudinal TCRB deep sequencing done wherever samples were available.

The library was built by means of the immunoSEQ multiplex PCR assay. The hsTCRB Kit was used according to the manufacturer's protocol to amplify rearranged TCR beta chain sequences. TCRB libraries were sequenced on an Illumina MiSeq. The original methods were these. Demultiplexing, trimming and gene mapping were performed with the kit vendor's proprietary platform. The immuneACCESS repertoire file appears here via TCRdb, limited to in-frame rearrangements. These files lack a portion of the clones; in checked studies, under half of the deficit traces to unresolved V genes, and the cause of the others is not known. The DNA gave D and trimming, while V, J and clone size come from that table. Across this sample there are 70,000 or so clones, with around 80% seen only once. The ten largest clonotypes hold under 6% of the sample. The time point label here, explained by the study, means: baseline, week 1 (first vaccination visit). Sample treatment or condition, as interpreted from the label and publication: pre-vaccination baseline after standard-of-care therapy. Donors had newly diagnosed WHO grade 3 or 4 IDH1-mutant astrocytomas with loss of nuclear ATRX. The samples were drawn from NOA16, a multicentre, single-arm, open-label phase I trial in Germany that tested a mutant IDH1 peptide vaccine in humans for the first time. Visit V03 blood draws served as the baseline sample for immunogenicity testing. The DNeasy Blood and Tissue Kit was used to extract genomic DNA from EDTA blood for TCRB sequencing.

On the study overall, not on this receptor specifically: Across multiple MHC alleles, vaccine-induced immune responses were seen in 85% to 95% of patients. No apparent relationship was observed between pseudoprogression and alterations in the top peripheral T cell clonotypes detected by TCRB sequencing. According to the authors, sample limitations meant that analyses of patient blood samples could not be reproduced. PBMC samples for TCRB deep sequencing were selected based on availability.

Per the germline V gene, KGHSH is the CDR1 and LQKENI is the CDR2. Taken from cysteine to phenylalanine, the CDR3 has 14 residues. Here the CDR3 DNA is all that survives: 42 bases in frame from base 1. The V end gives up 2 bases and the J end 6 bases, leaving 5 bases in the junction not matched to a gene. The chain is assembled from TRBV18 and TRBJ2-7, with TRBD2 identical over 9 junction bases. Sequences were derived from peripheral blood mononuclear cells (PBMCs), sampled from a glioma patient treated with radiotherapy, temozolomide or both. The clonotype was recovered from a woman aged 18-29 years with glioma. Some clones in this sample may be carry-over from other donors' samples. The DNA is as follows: TGTGCCAGCTCACCATCGGGACTAGCCGGCGAGCAGTACTTC. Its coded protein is CASSPSGLAGEQYF.